Following are 5 T cell receptor beta chains from one sample sequenced in a study of identical twins. TCRdb itself ran the 5' RACE reads through MiXCR, one entry per CDR3 protein. Of more than 1.5 million distinct CDR3 sequences in the sample, about 32% were seen once. Sequences were obtained from cord blood. These receptor sequences come from a newborn girl in good health.

This clonotype was detected a few times. The rearrangement uses TRBV5-4 and TRBJ2-1; D assignment may be TRBD1 or TRBD2 (5 bases each). The CDR3 extends over 15 amino acids. The germline V gene encodes CDR1 SGHNT and CDR2 YYREEE (reference sequence). The V gene lost 2 bases and the J gene lost 7 bases, with 16 bases spanning the gap. The CDR3 loop is CASSLRDGRGNEQFF. The CDR3 DNA sequence: TGTGCCAGCAGCTTAAGGGACGGTCGCGGGAATGAGCAGTTCTTC.

The genes are TRBV6-1 and TRBJ1-6; possibly TRBD1 for D (5 bases). CDR1 and CDR2 (germline): MNHNS, SASEGT. The CDR3 is 15 residues long. Trimming left V 2 bases short and J 5 bases short, with 10 bases between. CDR3 sequence reads: CASSELQGDNSPLHF. The DNA for the CDR3 is TGTGCCAGCAGTGAACTCCAGGGTGATAATTCACCCCTCCACTTT.

The V gene is TRBV29-1, the J gene TRBJ1-2; unclear D gene. V lost 2 bases and J 9 bases, leaving 13 bases between the germline ends. Germline V gene data show CDR1 as SQVTM and CDR2 as ANQGSEA. This CDR3 has 12 amino acids. Here the CDR3 DNA reads TGCAGCGTTGAAAGCCAAGAGGATAGCTACACCTTC. Translating it yields CSVESQEDSYTF.

The chain employs TRBV4-1 and TRBJ1-6; the D gene is possibly TRBD1 (5 bases). V was pared by 5 bases and J by 0 bases, with 11 bases between. The CDR3 runs to 16 residues. Germline-derived CDR1 and CDR2 are MGHRA and YSYEKL. CDR3: CASSALGDSYNSPLHF. The CDR3 DNA reads as TGCGCCAGCAGCGCCTTAGGGGACTCCTATAATTCACCCCTCCACTTT.

This clonotype was detected once. This chain connects TRBV30 to TRBJ1-1, with a tentative D call TRBD1 (5 bases). Trimming pared 1 base from V and 3 bases from J, leaving 15 bases between. CDR1 is GTSNPN, CDR2 SVGIG, per germline (reference sequence). There are 15 residues in the CDR3. The CDR3 DNA sequence: TGTGCCTGGAGTGCAAAGGGGCGGGGGGACACTGAAGCTTTCTTT. As protein: CAWSAKGRGDTEAFF. Full variable domain (outside the CDR3, taken from reference TRBV30 and TRBJ1-1): SQTIHQWPATLVQPVGSPLSLECTVEGTSNPNLYWYRQAAGRGLQLLFYSVGIGQISSEVPQNLSASRPQDRQFILSSKKLLLSDSGFYLCAWSAKGRGDTEAFFGQGTRLTVV.